This record concerns one TCR beta chain sequence. This sample was included in a study of blood T cell repertoires in COVID-19. This CDR3 has 13 amino acids. Germline values: CDR1 SGHAT, CDR2 FQNNGV. The V end lost 4 bases, the J end lost 6 bases, and 13 bases lay between the germline ends. The table came from immunoSEQ multiplex PCR; TCRdb's copy has only in-frame clones and leaves some out. The sample includes some 180,000 clones, less than 85% of them seen just once. This sequence originates from a human donor in a cohort sampled during active COVID-19. Sequences were obtained from peripheral blood. This chain links TRBV11-2 with TRBJ2-7; perhaps TRBD2 as D (5 bases). The CDR3: CASSSLRASEQYF. The CDR3 DNA follows: TGTGCCAGCAGCTCTCTGAGGGCCTCCGAGCAGTACTTC.